The clone carrying this TCR beta chain came up a few times. The data were taken from a study of blood T cells in healthy people across ages. The CDR3 is 16 amino acids. Germline V lookup: CDR1 SEHNR, CDR2 FQNEAQ (reference sequence). Germline trimming cut 1 base from V and 4 bases from J; bases unmatched to any gene: 4. PCR was performed a second time for about 6 to 12 cycles using a sample-barcoded 5' primer and a J-beta primer mix. One entry per CDR3 protein results from TCRdb running MiXCR on the 5' RACE reads. This table holds 1.5 million to 2 million distinct CDR3 sequences, 30% to 40% found once.

The source material was blood. This rearrangement joins TRBV7-9 to TRBJ2-3; TRBD1 matches at 11 bases. This receptor was taken from a woman aged 25 to 39 in good health. CDR3 region: CASSLGGQGAADTQYF. The CDR3 bases are TGTGCCAGCAGCTTAGGTGGACAGGGGGCGGCAGATACGCAGTATTTT.